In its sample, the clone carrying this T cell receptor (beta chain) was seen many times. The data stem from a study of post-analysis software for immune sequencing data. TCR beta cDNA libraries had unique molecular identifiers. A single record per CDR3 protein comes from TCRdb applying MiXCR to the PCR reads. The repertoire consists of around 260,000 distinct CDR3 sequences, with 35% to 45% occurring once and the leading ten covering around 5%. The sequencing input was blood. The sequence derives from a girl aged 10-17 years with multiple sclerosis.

In DNA form, the CDR3 reads TGTGCCACCGAGACAGGGGGTCTAGAGGAGCAGTTCTTC. Protein sequence: CATETGGLEEQFF. This chain connects TRBV15 to TRBJ2-1, with TRBD1 matching 9 bases. Germline V gene lookup returns CDR1 LNHNV and CDR2 YYDKDF (reference sequence). Trimming took 8 bases from V and 10 from J; bases not matched to a gene: 9. CDR3 length: 13 amino acids. Drawing the rest from reference TRBV15 and TRBJ2-1, the complete variable domain is DAMVIQNPRYQVTQFGKPVTLSCSQTLNHNVMYWYQQKSSQAPKLLFHYYDKDFNNEADTPDNFQSRRPNTSFCFLDIRSPGLGDTAMYLCATETGGLEEQFFGPGTRLTVL.